Sequencing of this T cell receptor (beta chain) was carried out in a study of T cells in localized non-small cell lung cancer. Whole-study results and caveats: Greater blood T cell density accompanied longer overall survival. Exceeding tumor, uninvolved adjacent lung had the highest T cell clonality.

For this clone: What it binds is not known.

V shed 3 bases, J shed 5 bases, and the junction held 6 bases outside the gene matches. In germline, CDR1 is SGDLS, CDR2 YYNGEE. CDR3 size: 15 residues. The assay was immunoSEQ multiplex PCR, and TCRdb's table has in-frame clones only and misses some. The sample has 45,000 to 70,000 clones, 86% seen once. This sequence joins TRBV9 and TRBJ1-1, with TRBD1 matching over 11 bases. This receptor was taken from a woman aged 35 to 70 with stage I lung adenocarcinoma. This specimen consisted of peripheral blood, obtained before any cancer treatment. For the CDR3, the DNA is TGTGCCAGCAGCGCAGGGACAGGGGGGAAGACTGAAGCTTTCTTT. This encodes CASSAGTGGKTEAFF.